Below are 19 T cell receptor beta chains sequenced from a single sample in a study of blood T cell repertoires in COVID-19. Libraries were prepared by immunoSEQ multiplex PCR; TCRdb keeps only in-frame clonotypes and omits some of them. The sample contains roughly 39,000 clones, roughly nine tenths of which appear only once. The sample was peripheral blood. Receptors were obtained from a human donor in a cohort sampled during active COVID-19.

This clone appeared once. This chain uses TRBV2 with TRBJ2-5; TRBD1 matches at 8 bases. With 5 bases clipped from V and 7 bases from J, the junction kept 9 bases outside the gene matches. Germline V gene lookup returns CDR1 SNHLY and CDR2 FYNNEI. There are 14 residues in the CDR3. Here the CDR3 DNA reads TGTGCCAGCAGTCCCGGGACAGGAGAATTGACCCAGTACTTC. Its protein is CASSPGTGELTQYF. The full variable domain, in which reference TRBV2 and TRBJ2-5 provide the parts outside the CDR3, is EPEVTQTPSHQVTQMGQEVILRCVPISNHLYFYWYRQILGQKVEFLVSFYNNEISEKSEIFDDQFSVERPDGSNFTLKIRSTKLEDSAMYFCASSPGTGELTQYFGPGTRLLVL.

The chain recombines TRBV9 with TRBJ2-3; D is perhaps TRBD2 (6 bases). Germline CDR1 reads SGDLS; CDR2 reads YYNGEE. The CDR3 totals 16 residues. Trimming removed 3 bases from V and 1 base from J, with 15 bases in between. The CDR3 here is CASSEEIKRGTDTQYF. CDR3 bases: TGTGCCAGCAGCGAAGAAATTAAGCGGGGCACAGATACGCAGTATTTT.

The table lists this clone with a few counts. The V call is TRBV6-6, the J call TRBJ2-7; no reliable D call. This CDR3 comprises 12 residues. Looked up from germline, CDR1 is MNHNY and CDR2 is SVGAGI (reference sequence). V was clipped by 2 bases and J by 4 bases, with 6 bases between them. DNA of the CDR3: TGTGCCAGCAGTTACAACAGATACGAGCAGTACTTC. Its translation: CASSYNRYEQYF.

The CDR3 nucleotides read TGCGCCAGCAGCTTGGAGGGACAGGGGGTTACCGGGGAGCTGTTTTTT. Its protein product is CASSLEGQGVTGELFF. This chain joins TRBV5-1 and TRBJ2-2; TRBD1 aligns across 11 bases. The CDR3 totals 16 residues. Germline V CDR1 and CDR2: SGHRS, YFSETQ. Trimming removed 0 bases from V and 5 bases from J; junction bases left unmatched: 3.

J is TRBJ1-1 and V is TRBV28, with D perhaps matching TRBD1 (5 bases). Germline CDR1 reads MDHEN; CDR2 reads SYDVKM. The CDR3 covers 14 residues. V was trimmed by 3 bases and J by 0 bases, leaving 8 bases between them. For the CDR3, the DNA is TGTGCCAGCAGTTTTTCAGGGCTGAACACTGAAGCTTTCTTT. Translated: CASSFSGLNTEAFF.

CDR3 sequence (DNA): TGTGCCAGCAGCCAAGATTACGGCGACTCGGTAGAGACCCAGTACTTC. It specifies CASSQDYGDSVETQYF. V and J are TRBV3-1 (or the pseudogene TRBV3-2) and TRBJ2-5; D ambiguous. Germline V gene data show CDR1 as LGHDT and CDR2 as YNNKEL (reference sequence). The CDR3 spans 16 residues. V was shortened by 0 bases and J by 4 bases, with 15 bases between the two germline ends.

The CDR3 DNA follows: TGCAGCGGGGTACAGAGGGAGAACACTGAAGCTTTCTTT. Translating gives CSGVQRENTEAFF. The V call is TRBV29-1, the J call TRBJ1-1; D ambiguous. The V and J ends lost 7 bases and 1 base respectively, with 13 bases between them. Per germline, CDR1 SQVTM and CDR2 ANQGSEA. CDR3 length: 13 amino acids.

The V call is TRBV4-3, the J call TRBJ2-7; TRBD2 aligns across 8 bases. V gave up 0 bases and J gave up 2 bases; unmatched junction bases: 15. The germline V gene has CDR1 LGHNA and CDR2 YSLEER. The CDR3 loop spans 19 amino acids. The CDR3 nucleotides are TGCGCCAGCAGCCAAGAGAGAAGCGGGGGACAAAAACCGGCCTACGAGCAGTACTTC. This codes for CASSQERSGGQKPAYEQYF.

The chain is built from TRBV2 and TRBJ1-2, with D maybe TRBD1 (5 bases). CDR1 is SNHLY, CDR2 FYNNEI, per germline. V lost 2 bases to trimming and J lost 2 bases, with 9 bases between them. The CDR3 runs 14 residues. CDR3 sequence (DNA): TGTGCCAGCAGTGAACAGGGCCTAAACTATGGCTACACCTTC. It is translated as CASSEQGLNYGYTF. The full variable domain, its missing parts supplied by reference TRBV2 and TRBJ1-2, is EPEVTQTPSHQVTQMGQEVILRCVPISNHLYFYWYRQILGQKVEFLVSFYNNEISEKSEIFDDQFSVERPDGSNFTLKIRSTKLEDSAMYFCASSEQGLNYGYTFGSGTRLTVV.

V is TRBV28 and J is TRBJ1-6; 9 nucleotides line up with TRBD1. Looked up from germline, CDR1 is MDHEN and CDR2 is SYDVKM. CDR3 length equals 16 residues. V was pared by 3 bases and J by 13 bases, with 13 bases of the junction left unmatched. CDR3 amino acids: CASSFDADRGEWPLHF. CDR3 in DNA: TGTGCCAGCAGTTTTGACGCGGACAGGGGCGAATGGCCCCTCCACTTT.

The rearrangement links TRBV18 to TRBJ1-4; possibly TRBD1 for D (5 bases). V gave up 0 bases and J gave up 7 bases, with 9 bases separating them. CDR1 is KGHSH and CDR2 is LQKENI in the germline V gene. The CDR3 has 14 residues. CDR3 amino acids: CASSPPGGIEKLFF. In DNA form, the CDR3 reads TGTGCCAGCTCACCACCGGGGGGAATTGAAAAACTGTTTTTT.

V gene TRBV7-9 combines with J gene TRBJ1-5; TRBD1 agrees at 8 bases. Per germline, CDR1 SEHNR and CDR2 FQNEAQ (reference sequence). There are 17 residues in the CDR3. The V and J ends lost 3 bases and 5 bases, in that order; junction bases with no gene match: 12. CDR3 nucleotides: TGTGCCAGCAGCTTGGGACAGGCCTCCAGTAGACATCAGCCCCAGCATTTT. It is translated as CASSLGQASSRHQPQHF.

The chain uses TRBV7-9 and TRBJ2-7, with TRBD1 matching over 7 bases. The CDR3 totals 12 residues. Losses at the gene ends were 5 bases for V and 10 bases for J; bases not matched to a gene: 8. The germline gives CDR1 SEHNR, CDR2 FQNEAQ (reference sequence). CDR3 residues: CASSPGQARQYF. The CDR3, as DNA: TGTGCCAGCAGCCCCGGACAGGCGCGACAGTACTTC.

The V and J genes are TRBV18 and TRBJ2-2, with 8 bases lining up with TRBD1. Per germline, CDR1 KGHSH and CDR2 LQKENI. The CDR3 extends over 14 amino acids. Germline trimming cut 4 bases from V and 8 bases from J; bases unmatched to any gene: 6. The CDR3 sequence: CASSRDRGEGELFF. The CDR3 DNA sequence: TGTGCCAGCTCACGAGACAGGGGTGAAGGGGAGCTGTTTTTT.

The CDR3 reads CASSWGQGEFNEQFF. In nucleotides, the CDR3 is TGTGCCAGCAGTTGGGGACAGGGGGAATTCAATGAGCAGTTCTTC. The gene calls are TRBV7-9 and TRBJ2-1, with 11 bases identical to TRBD1. Germline CDR1 SEHNR, CDR2 FQNEAQ (reference sequence). CDR3 length: 15 amino acids. The V segment lost 6 bases and the J segment 6 bases; nucleotides outside the gene matches: 7.

This chain links TRBV15 with TRBJ1-6; tentative D call: TRBD1 (6 bases). The CDR3 runs to 16 residues. V was clipped by 8 bases and J by 0 bases, with 14 bases between them. CDR1 and CDR2 (germline): LNHNV, YYDKDF (reference sequence). Here the CDR3 DNA reads TGTGCCACCTCATCGGGCAGGGGCTCCTATAATTCACCCCTCCACTTT. Amino acid sequence: CATSSGRGSYNSPLHF.

V gene TRBV7-9 combines with J gene TRBJ2-2; 7 bases map to TRBD1. J gave up 0 bases and V 3 bases, and 4 bases lay outside the gene matches. Looked up from germline, CDR1 is SEHNR and CDR2 is FQNEAQ (reference sequence). The CDR3 runs 16 residues. The CDR3 protein is CASSLYRGPNTGELFF. The CDR3 DNA follows: TGTGCCAGCAGCTTGTACAGGGGCCCGAACACCGGGGAGCTGTTTTTT.

This chain joins TRBV6-5 and TRBJ1-5, with D perhaps TRBD1 (6 bases). V lost 4 bases, J lost 6 bases, and 10 bases lay in between. Germline CDR1 reads MNHEY; CDR2 reads SVGAGI. CDR3 length: 13 amino acids. In DNA form, the CDR3 reads TGTGCCAGCAGTTGGGGGCGATTTCAGCCCCAGCATTTT. Its translation is CASSWGRFQPQHF.

Note on this clone: The same CDR3 is also encoded by other DNA sequences in this sample. The chain uses TRBV12-3 or TRBV12-4 and TRBJ2-7; weak D call: TRBD1 (6 bases). The CDR3 covers 13 residues. The V and J ends lost 6 bases and 3 bases respectively, with 12 bases between them. CDR3 region: CASSPQQGYEQYF. The DNA of the CDR3 is TGTGCCAGCAGCCCCCAACAGGGCTACGAGCAGTACTTC.